These 21 T cell receptor beta chains originate from one sample sequenced in a study of cytomegalovirus exposure and HLA in healthy donors. Primers: 60 Vbeta forward and 13 Jbeta reverse. Here immunoSEQ multiplex PCR was the method, and the copy in TCRdb shows in-frame clones only, minus some. The data show about 150,000 clones, approximately 80% seen once. The sequenced material came from PBMCs. Every receptor here comes from a man aged 40-55 years in good health and CMV-seropositive.

The chain employs TRBV29-1 and TRBJ2-1, with 10 positions matching TRBD2. Per the germline V gene, CDR1 is SQVTM and CDR2 is ANQGSEA. V shed 5 bases and J 10 bases; nucleotides not matched to a gene: 11. The CDR3 totals 14 residues. This CDR3 is CSVLGLAGVNEQFF. CDR3 DNA sequence: TGCAGCGTTCTTGGGCTAGCGGGAGTAAACGAGCAGTTCTTC.

The chain links TRBV5-6 to TRBJ1-3, with D possibly being TRBD1 (6 bases). Between the trimmed V and J ends, which lost 0 bases and 8 bases, there was a span of 15 bases. The CDR3 has 15 residues. The V gene's germline CDR1 is SGHDT and CDR2 YYEEEE. The CDR3 sequence: CASSLAGQSRDTIYF. In nucleotides, the CDR3 is TGTGCCAGCAGCTTGGCTGGACAGTCCAGAGACACCATATATTTT.

The rearrangement links TRBV2 to TRBJ1-5, with D maybe TRBD1 (5 bases). Trimming took off 3 bases at V and 16 bases at J, with 16 bases between the two ends. This CDR3 comprises 12 residues. CDR1 and CDR2 from the germline V gene are SNHLY and FYNNEI. Here the CDR3 DNA reads TGTGCCAGCAGTGATGACAGCAGGGTAACTCATTTT. It encodes CASSDDSRVTHF.

This chain uses TRBV28 with TRBJ2-3, with D possibly TRBD2 on 6 matching bases. The CDR3 spans 16 residues. V shed 2 bases and J shed 5 bases, with 17 bases lying between them. The germline CDR1 and CDR2 sequences are MDHEN and SYDVKM. CDR3 nucleotides: TGTGCCAGCAGTTTAGCCATTCGGGAGTGGCAAGATACGCAGTATTTT. Amino acids: CASSLAIREWQDTQYF. The full variable domain, with the rest looked up from reference TRBV28 and TRBJ2-3, is DVKVTQSSRYLVKRTGEKVFLECVQDMDHENMFWYRQDPGLGLRLIYFSYDVKMKEKGDIPEGYSVSREKKERFSLILESASTNQTSMYLCASSLAIREWQDTQYFGPGTRLTVL.

This rearrangement joins TRBV9 to TRBJ2-3; unclear D gene. Germline CDR1 and CDR2: SGDLS and YYNGEE. V was pared by 2 bases and J by 1 base, with 5 bases between. The CDR3 length is 13 residues. The CDR3 nucleotides read TGTGCCAGCAGCGTTCTTGGCACAGATACGCAGTATTTT. It specifies CASSVLGTDTQYF.

This sequence joins TRBV5-1 and TRBJ2-7; a possible D gene is TRBD1 (6 bases). This CDR3 is 12 amino acids long. Germline CDR1 SGHRS, CDR2 YFSETQ. Trimming cost V 0 bases and J 7 bases, with 8 bases left between them. The chain's CDR3 is CASSLGGQEQYF. CDR3 DNA: TGCGCCAGCAGCTTGGGGGGGCAAGAGCAGTACTTC.

The chain recombines TRBV28 with TRBJ1-4, with 8 bases matching TRBD1. Germline V gene data show CDR1 as MDHEN and CDR2 as SYDVKM. After removal of 8 bases from V and 7 bases from J, the junction contained 9 bases not matched to a gene. The CDR3 is 14 residues long. The CDR3 loop is CASRQGARSEKLFF. The CDR3, as DNA: TGTGCCAGCCGCCAGGGGGCGCGGAGTGAAAAACTGTTTTTT.

The V call is TRBV28, the J call TRBJ2-3; 14 positions match TRBD2. The CDR3 is 15 amino acids. Germline V gene data show CDR1 as MDHEN and CDR2 as SYDVKM. V was clipped by 6 bases and J by 6 bases; unmatched bases: 5. The DNA for the CDR3 is TGTGCCAGCAGCCGACTAGCGGGAGGGCCCGATACGCAGTATTTT. The encoded protein is CASSRLAGGPDTQYF. The full variable domain, rest sourced from reference TRBV28 and TRBJ2-3, is DVKVTQSSRYLVKRTGEKVFLECVQDMDHENMFWYRQDPGLGLRLIYFSYDVKMKEKGDIPEGYSVSREKKERFSLILESASTNQTSMYLCASSRLAGGPDTQYFGPGTRLTVL.

The chain carries TRBV4-1 and TRBJ2-7; D might be TRBD2 (7 bases). Trimming cost V 0 bases and J 6 bases, with 18 bases left between them. The germline V gene encodes CDR1 MGHRA and CDR2 YSYEKL. CDR3 length: 16 amino acids. This chain's CDR3 is CASSQDGGARGSEQYF. For the CDR3, the DNA is TGCGCCAGCAGCCAAGATGGGGGGGCTCGGGGGAGCGAGCAGTACTTC.

The chain employs TRBV7-9 and TRBJ2-1; 8 nucleotides agree with TRBD2. This CDR3 is 12 amino acids long. Unmatched junction bases numbered 4, after V lost 8 bases and J lost 7 bases. Per the germline V gene, CDR1 is SEHNR and CDR2 is FQNEAQ (reference sequence). CDR3 sequence (DNA): TGTGCCAGCGAGCGGGAGTGGAATGAGCAGTTCTTC. It specifies CASEREWNEQFF.

The chain has TRBV6-1 and TRBJ2-7, with 7 bases that match TRBD1. The trim removed 11 bases at V and 5 bases at J, leaving 15 bases unmatched. CDR1 and CDR2 from the germline V gene are MNHNS and SASEGT. The CDR3 length is 14 residues. The CDR3 nucleotides read TGTGCCGGCTCCTCCTGGGCAGGGGGAGACGAGCAGTACTTC. Its translation is CAGSSWAGGDEQYF.

This rearrangement joins TRBV5-1 to TRBJ2-1, with unresolved D. V was pared by 0 bases and J by 0 bases, with 7 bases between. The length of the CDR3 is 15 residues. Germline-derived CDR1 and CDR2 are SGHRS and YFSETQ. The CDR3 loop is CASSLDPSSYNEQFF. In DNA form, the CDR3 reads TGCGCCAGCAGCTTGGACCCGAGCTCCTACAATGAGCAGTTCTTC.

This clone was observed a few times. A read error may produce the germline difference seen at one junction end. The chain has TRBV15 and TRBJ2-1, with TRBD2 identical over 8 bases. The germline V gene encodes CDR1 LNHNV and CDR2 YYDKDF (reference sequence). The CDR3 runs 16 residues. CDR3 region: CATSGDIAGLYNEQFF. The CDR3 DNA reads as TGTGCCACCAGCGGAGATATAGCGGGACTTTACAATGAGCAGTTCTTC.

The genes are TRBV2 and TRBJ2-7; tentative D call: TRBD1 (5 bases). The CDR3 totals 14 residues. Trimming took 3 bases from V and 0 from J, leaving 9 bases between them. Germline-derived CDR1 and CDR2 are SNHLY and FYNNEI. DNA of the CDR3: TGTGCCAGCAGTGACCAGGGATTCTCCTACGAGCAGTACTTC. It yields the protein CASSDQGFSYEQYF.

The chain joins TRBV4-1 to TRBJ1-2; no firm D call. The CDR3 has 15 amino acids. Germline V gene data show CDR1 as MGHRA and CDR2 as YSYEKL. Trimming shortened V by 1 base and J by 5 bases, and 14 bases separated the two germline ends. CDR3 bases: TGCGCCAGCAGCCAAGTGGAGGGAGAGGGTTATGGCTACACCTTC. It codes for CASSQVEGEGYGYTF.

The chain joins TRBV6-6 to TRBJ2-4; D perhaps matches TRBD2 (6 bases). Germline V gene sequence: CDR1 MNHNY, CDR2 SVGAGI (reference sequence). V was trimmed by 0 bases and J by 7 bases, leaving 13 bases between them. The CDR3 runs to 15 residues. The CDR3 sequence: CASSYSGQGGNIQYF. In DNA, the CDR3 is TGTGCCAGCAGTTACTCTGGTCAGGGAGGTAACATTCAGTACTTC.

In this sample, this clone turned up a few times. This chain links TRBV11-2 with TRBJ2-3; D possibly corresponds to TRBD2 (5 bases). V lost 5 bases and J lost 4, with 19 bases in between. The CDR3 sequence is 16 residues long. Germline CDR1 SGHAT, CDR2 FQNNGV. This chain's CDR3 is CASSPDSGSPPDTQYF. CDR3 DNA sequence: TGTGCCAGCAGCCCAGACTCGGGGTCCCCGCCAGATACGCAGTATTTT.

This clone was seen just once. The chain employs TRBV11-2 and TRBJ2-1, with TRBD2 matching over 10 bases. With 2 bases clipped from V and 4 bases from J, the junction kept 14 bases outside the gene matches. The CDR3 is made up of 19 amino acids. Germline assignment: CDR1 SGHAT and CDR2 FQNNGV. DNA for the CDR3: TGTGCCAGCAGCTTATGGGCGGCTAGCGGGAGAGTTCGGTACAATGAGCAGTTCTTC. It is translated as CASSLWAASGRVRYNEQFF.

The chain uses TRBV25-1 and TRBJ2-5; a weak D match, TRBD2 (5 bases). The germline V gene encodes CDR1 MGHDK and CDR2 SYGVNS. This CDR3 is built from 16 residues. The V end lost 0 bases, the J end lost 0 bases, and 11 bases lay between the germline ends. The CDR3 spells CASSEYTGTYQETQYF. In DNA form, the CDR3 reads TGTGCCAGCAGTGAATATACGGGAACGTACCAAGAGACCCAGTACTTC.

The gene calls are TRBV19 and TRBJ2-1, with TRBD2 identical over 7 bases. V trimming: 3 bases; J trimming: 7 bases; junction bases outside the gene matches: 3. Germline CDR1 reads LNHDA; CDR2 reads SQIVND (reference sequence). This CDR3 region has 13 residues. The CDR3 DNA reads as TGTGCCAGTAGTATCGGCGGGAGAAATGAGCAGTTCTTC. It encodes CASSIGGRNEQFF.

This sequence joins TRBV19 and TRBJ2-2; D ambiguous. Deletions cut 3 bases from V and 0 bases from J, with 8 bases between. The CDR3 sequence is 15 residues long. The germline V gene encodes CDR1 LNHDA and CDR2 SQIVND (reference sequence). CDR3 DNA: TGTGCCAGTAGTATCTTGTCCGCGAACACCGGGGAGCTGTTTTTT. This codes for CASSILSANTGELFF.